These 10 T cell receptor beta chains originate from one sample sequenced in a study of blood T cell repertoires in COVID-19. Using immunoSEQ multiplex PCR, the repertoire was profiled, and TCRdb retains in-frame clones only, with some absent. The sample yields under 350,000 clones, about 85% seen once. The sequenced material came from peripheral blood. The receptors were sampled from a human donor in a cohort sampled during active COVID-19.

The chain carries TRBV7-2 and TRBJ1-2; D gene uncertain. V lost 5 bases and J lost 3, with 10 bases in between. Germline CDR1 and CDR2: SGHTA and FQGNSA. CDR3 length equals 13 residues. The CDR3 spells CASSTSWYYGYTF. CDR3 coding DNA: TGTGCCAGCAGCACATCGTGGTACTATGGCTACACCTTC.

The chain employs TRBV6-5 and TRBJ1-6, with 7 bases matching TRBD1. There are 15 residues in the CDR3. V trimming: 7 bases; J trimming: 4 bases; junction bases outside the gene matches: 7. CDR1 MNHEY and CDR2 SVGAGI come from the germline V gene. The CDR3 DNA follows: TGTGCCAGCAAACGGGAGGGGGCGTATAATTCACCCCTCCACTTT. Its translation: CASKREGAYNSPLHF.

CDR3 DNA sequence: TGTGCCAGCAGCTTCCGGACAGGCCGCGGGGGCACAGATACGCAGTATTTT. Protein: CASSFRTGRGGTDTQYF. The chain has TRBV5-5 and TRBJ2-3, with D perhaps matching TRBD1 (7 bases). Per germline, CDR1 SGHKS and CDR2 YYEKEE (reference sequence). V was clipped by 2 bases and J by 1 base, with 17 bases between them. The CDR3 consists of 17 residues.

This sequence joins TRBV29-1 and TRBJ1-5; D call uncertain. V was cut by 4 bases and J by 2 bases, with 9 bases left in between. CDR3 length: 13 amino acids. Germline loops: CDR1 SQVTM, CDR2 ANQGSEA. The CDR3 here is CSVAFGGNQPQHF. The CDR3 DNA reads TGCAGCGTTGCTTTCGGGGGCAATCAGCCCCAGCATTTT.

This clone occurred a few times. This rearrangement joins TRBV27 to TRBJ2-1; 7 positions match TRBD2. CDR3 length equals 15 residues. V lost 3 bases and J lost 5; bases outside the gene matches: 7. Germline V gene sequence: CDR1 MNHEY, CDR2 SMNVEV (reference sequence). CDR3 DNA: TGTGCCAGCAGTTTTGGGACTAACTTAAACAATGAGCAGTTCTTC. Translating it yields CASSFGTNLNNEQFF.

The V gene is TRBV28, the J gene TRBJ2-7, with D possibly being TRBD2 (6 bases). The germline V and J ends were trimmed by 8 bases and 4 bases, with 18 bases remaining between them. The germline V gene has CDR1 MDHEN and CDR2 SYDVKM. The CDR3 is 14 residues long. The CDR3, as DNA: TGTGCCAGCTGGCGCGGGGAAGGTTTGTACGAGCAGTACTTC. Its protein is CASWRGEGLYEQYF.

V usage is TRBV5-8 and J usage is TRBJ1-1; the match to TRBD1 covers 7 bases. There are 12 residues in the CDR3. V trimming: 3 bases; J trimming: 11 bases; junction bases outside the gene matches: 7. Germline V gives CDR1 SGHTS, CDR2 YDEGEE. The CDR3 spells CASSWGDSGAFF. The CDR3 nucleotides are TGTGCCAGCAGCTGGGGGGACAGTGGTGCTTTCTTT.

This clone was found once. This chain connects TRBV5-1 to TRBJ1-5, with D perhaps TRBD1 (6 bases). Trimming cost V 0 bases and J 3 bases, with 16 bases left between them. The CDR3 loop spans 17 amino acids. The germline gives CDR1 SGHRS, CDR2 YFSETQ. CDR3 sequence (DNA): TGCGCCAGCAGCTTGGCCTTAGGGTACAGGGCCAATCAGCCCCAGCATTTT. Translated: CASSLALGYRANQPQHF.

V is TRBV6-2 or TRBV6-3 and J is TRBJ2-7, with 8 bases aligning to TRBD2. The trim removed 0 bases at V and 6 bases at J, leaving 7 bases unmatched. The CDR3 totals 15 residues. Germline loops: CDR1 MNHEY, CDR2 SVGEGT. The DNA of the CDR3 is TGTGCCAGCAGTTACTCCTCGCGGGGACTAGGCGAGCAGTACTTC. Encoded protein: CASSYSSRGLGEQYF.

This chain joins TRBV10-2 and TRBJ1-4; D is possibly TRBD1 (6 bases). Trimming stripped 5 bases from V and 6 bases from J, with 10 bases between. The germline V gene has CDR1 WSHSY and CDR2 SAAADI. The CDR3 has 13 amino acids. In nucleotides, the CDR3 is TGCGCCAGCAGTAACGGGGGGCATGAAAAACTGTTTTTT. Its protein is CASSNGGHEKLFF.